What follows are 22 T cell receptor beta chains derived from one specimen sequenced in a study of regulatory T cells in long-lasting Graves disease. Combining iRepertoire HTBI primers with Arm-PCR of CDR3 regions, the authors built TCR beta libraries. TCRdb reprocessed the multiplex PCR reads with MiXCR, giving one entry per CDR3 protein. Of about 660,000 distinct CDR3 sequences detected, 30% appear once; the ten largest clones hold around 40%. Time point denoted: persistent/refractory GD, antithyroid drugs over 5 years with positive TRAb. After RNA was extracted from PBMCs, the TCR library was made from it. Here the sequenced sample was peripheral blood mononuclear cells (PBMCs), taken when the disease was refractory, from a patient treated with antithyroid drugs. The receptors originated from a female donor with Graves disease.

This clonotype was seen more than once but under ten times. An end of the junction differs from the germline gene, which may be a read error. This rearrangement joins TRBV28 to TRBJ1-6; TRBD1 is a possible D gene (6 bases). The CDR3 sequence is 14 residues long. Germline CDR1 is MDHEN and CDR2 is SYDVKM. The chain's CDR3 is CASSYHRDNSPLHF. The CDR3 coding sequence is TGTGCCAGCAGTTACCACAGGGATAATTCGCCCCTCCACTTT.

The chain uses TRBV30 and TRBJ2-7; 9 positions agree with TRBD1. The CDR3 is made up of 14 amino acids. Germline V gives CDR1 GTSNPN, CDR2 SVGIG (reference sequence). The V segment lost 4 bases and the J segment 4 bases; nucleotides outside the gene matches: 8. The CDR3 reads CAWIPDRGGYEQYF. CDR3 sequence (DNA): TGTGCCTGGATCCCGGACAGGGGTGGATACGAGCAGTACTTC.

This chain joins TRBV29-1 and TRBJ1-2; D remains unclear. Germline V lookup: CDR1 SQVTM, CDR2 ANQGSEA. V was pared by 7 bases and J by 3 bases, with 12 bases between. This CDR3 comprises 12 residues. In nucleotides, the CDR3 is TGCAGCGCTCGAGGCGTCGACTATGGCTACACCTTC. This gives the protein CSARGVDYGYTF.

This clonotype has just a few counts. This chain uses TRBV10-3 with TRBJ1-2; D perhaps matches TRBD1 (5 bases). The CDR3 length is 14 residues. V lost 7 bases and J lost 0, with 12 bases in between. The germline CDR1 and CDR2 sequences are ENHRY and SYGVKD. This CDR3 reads CAITWDGANYGYTF. In DNA, the CDR3 is TGTGCCATCACTTGGGACGGAGCTAACTATGGCTACACCTTC.

The gene calls are TRBV7-2 and TRBJ1-4; possibly TRBD1 for D (6 bases). Germline CDR1 is SGHTA and CDR2 is FQGNSA. The V end was cut by 5 bases, the J end by 3 bases, with 16 bases between. The CDR3 sequence is 16 residues long. The CDR3 DNA sequence: TGTGCCAGCAGCCAAGAGAGGGGGGGAGCTAATGAAAAACTGTTTTTT. Its translation: CASSQERGGANEKLFF. Variable domain in full (rest from reference TRBV7-2 and TRBJ1-4): GAGVSQSPSNKVTEKGKDVELRCDPISGHTALYWYRQSLGQGLEFLIYFQGNSAPDKSGLPSDRFSAERTGGSVSTLTIQRTQQEDSAVYLCASSQERGGANEKLFFGSGTQLSVL.

J is TRBJ1-1 and V is TRBV5-1, with D possibly being TRBD1 (5 bases). The CDR3 length is 18 residues. Germline-derived CDR1 and CDR2 are SGHRS and YFSETQ. V lost 0 bases and J 0 bases, leaving 18 bases between the germline ends. CDR3 DNA sequence: TGCGCCAGCAGCTTGGCCAGGCAGGGCATGCCGATGAACACTGAAGCTTTCTTT. This gives the protein CASSLARQGMPMNTEAFF.

This clonotype has only a few counts. This chain joins TRBV5-1 and TRBJ2-7, with 9 bases lining up with TRBD1. Looked up from germline, CDR1 is SGHRS and CDR2 is YFSETQ. The CDR3 is 15 amino acids. V was clipped by 4 bases and J by 6 bases; unmatched bases: 11. In nucleotides, the CDR3 is TGCGCCAGCAGCGGAAAACAGGGGGCGCCTGGCGAGCAGTACTTC. It is translated as CASSGKQGAPGEQYF. Drawing the rest from reference TRBV5-1 and TRBJ2-7, the complete variable domain is KAGVTQTPRYLIKTRGQQVTLSCSPISGHRSVSWYQQTPGQGLQFLFEYFSETQRNKGNFPGRFSGRQFSNSRSEMNVSTLELGDSALYLCASSGKQGAPGEQYFGPGTRLTVT.

The J gene is TRBJ2-2, the V gene TRBV12-3 or TRBV12-4; D may correspond to TRBD1 or TRBD2 (7 bases each). The ends were cut back, 5 bases at V and 6 bases at J, with 16 bases in the middle. The CDR3 loop spans 15 amino acids. Written as DNA, the CDR3 is TGTGCCAGCAGTCTGCAGGGGGGGGGTGCCGGGGAGCTGTTTTTT. Translation: CASSLQGGGAGELFF.

The CDR3 DNA reads as TGTGCCAGCAGCTTGAGCAAAGGGTCCTACGAGCAGTACTTC. It translates to CASSLSKGSYEQYF. V gene TRBV13 combines with J gene TRBJ2-7; D gene ambiguous. CDR3 length: 14 residues. In germline, CDR1 is PRHDT, CDR2 FYEKMQ (reference sequence). V was clipped by 3 bases and J by 1 base, with 10 bases between them.

Worth noting for this clonotype: A clone one base away is much larger, so this may be a read error. This chain uses TRBV2 with TRBJ1-2, with 9 bases fitting TRBD1. This CDR3 is built from 15 residues. Germline CDR1 and CDR2: SNHLY and FYNNEI. The CDR3, as DNA: TGTGCCACCAGTGATTGGGACAGGGTGGACTATGGCTACATCTTC. Its protein product is CATSDWDRVDYGYIF.

V usage is TRBV9 and J usage is TRBJ2-2; D remains unclear. Germline CDR1 and CDR2: SGDLS and YYNGEE. This CDR3 region has 14 residues. Trimming left V 4 bases short and J 5 bases short, with 12 bases between. The CDR3 sequence is CASSLDGKTGELFF. As DNA, the CDR3 is TGTGCCAGCAGCCTAGACGGAAAAACCGGGGAGCTGTTTTTT.

This clonotype was counted only a few times. This rearrangement joins TRBV6-1 to TRBJ1-2, with 8 nucleotides matching TRBD1. Losses at the gene ends were 7 bases for V and 5 bases for J; bases not matched to a gene: 12. Germline V CDR1 and CDR2: MNHNS, SASEGT. The CDR3 runs to 15 residues. CDR3 nucleotides: TGTGCCAGCACTACGTTCCAGGGGGCGAGGTATGGCTACACCTTC. Protein sequence: CASTTFQGARYGYTF.

The table lists this clonotype with a few counts. This may arise from a read error, as a much more abundant clone is one base away. This chain connects TRBV12-3 or TRBV12-4 to TRBJ2-2; D call uncertain. CDR3 length: 11 amino acids. CDR3 DNA: TGTGCCAACAGTGAAACCGGGGAGCTGTTTTTT. This translates into CANSETGELFF.

This clonotype was seen a handful of times. The chain has TRBV10-3 and TRBJ1-1; the match to TRBD1 covers 9 bases. Trimming removed 7 bases from V and 4 bases from J; junction bases left unmatched: 7. This CDR3 is 14 amino acids long. Germline loops: CDR1 ENHRY, CDR2 SYGVKD. The CDR3 DNA reads as TGTGCCATCATGAACAGGGGGCCGGCCACTGAAGCTTTCTTT. It codes for CAIMNRGPATEAFF.

V and J are TRBV7-7 and TRBJ2-7; 7 bases match TRBD1. CDR1 is SSHAT and CDR2 is FNYEAQ in the germline V gene (reference sequence). The CDR3 runs 14 residues. Trimming at V came to 5 bases and at J to 4 bases, leaving 8 bases not matched to a gene. This chain's CDR3 is CASSHTGDAYEQYF. CDR3 DNA sequence: TGTGCCAGCAGCCACACAGGGGACGCTTACGAGCAGTACTTC.

The rearrangement links TRBV30 to TRBJ1-2, with D hard to call. Germline V CDR1 and CDR2: GTSNPN, SVGIG (reference sequence). Trimming removed 0 bases at V and 3 bases at J, with 11 bases between. This CDR3 region has 14 residues. This chain's CDR3 is CAWSVRPQDYGYTF. The CDR3 bases are TGTGCCTGGAGTGTACGTCCCCAAGACTATGGCTACACCTTC.

This clonotype was seen repeatedly, ten times or more. The chain couples TRBV28 to TRBJ2-5; either TRBD1 or TRBD2 may supply D (6 bases each). The CDR3 is 15 amino acids. The V and J ends lost 6 bases and 10 bases respectively, with 24 bases between them. CDR1 and CDR2 (germline): MDHEN, SYDVKM. In nucleotides, the CDR3 is TGTGCCAGCAGGGGTAGGGGGTACTTAGTGGAGGGCCAGTACTTC. Protein product: CASRGRGYLVEGQYF.

This clonotype was observed many times. The V and J genes are TRBV29-1 and TRBJ1-2, with 8 nucleotides matching TRBD1. V shed 7 bases, J shed 2 bases, and the junction held 3 bases outside the gene matches. The CDR3 extends over 12 amino acids. Per the germline V gene, CDR1 is SQVTM and CDR2 is ANQGSEA. The CDR3 coding sequence is TGCAGCGCTACAGGGGGAAACTATGGCTACACCTTC. Its translation: CSATGGNYGYTF.

This clonotype was observed a handful of times. The J gene is TRBJ2-1, the V gene TRBV11-2, with TRBD2 matching over 8 bases. There are 14 residues in the CDR3. J was trimmed by 4 bases and V by 2 bases; bases with no gene match: 1. CDR1 and CDR2 (germline): SGHAT, FQNNGV. For the CDR3, the DNA is TGTGCCAGCAGCTTATCTAGCGGGTACAATGAGCAGTTCTTC. Amino acids: CASSLSSGYNEQFF. Full variable domain (rest looked up from reference TRBV11-2 and TRBJ2-1): EAGVAQSPRYKIIEKRQSVAFWCNPISGHATLYWYQQILGQGPKLLIQFQNNGVVDDSQLPKDRFSAERLKGVDSTLKIQPAKLEDSAVYLCASSLSSGYNEQFFGPGTRLTVL.

The V call is TRBV5-6, the J call TRBJ2-5; D is ambiguous. Germline assignment: CDR1 SGHDT and CDR2 YYEEEE. The V gene lost 4 bases and the J gene lost 2 bases, with 15 bases spanning the gap. The CDR3 spans 15 residues. As DNA, the CDR3 is TGTGCCAGCAGCGTATCGGGTCCCCGTCAAGAGACCCAGTACTTC. It is translated as CASSVSGPRQETQYF.

The J gene is TRBJ2-1, the V gene TRBV20-1, with TRBD2 as a possible D gene (5 bases). V was pared by 8 bases and J by 0 bases, with 17 bases between. This CDR3 spans 15 amino acids. Germline CDR1 and CDR2: DFQATT and SNEGSKA (reference sequence). CDR3 sequence reads: CSSLAITSSYNEQFF. As DNA, the CDR3 is TGCAGTTCCTTAGCGATCACAAGCTCCTACAATGAGCAGTTCTTC.

V gene TRBV10-3 combines with J gene TRBJ1-1; D unresolved. Germline-derived CDR1 and CDR2 are ENHRY and SYGVKD. This CDR3 comprises 13 residues. The V end lost 8 bases, the J end lost 1 base, and 11 bases lay between the germline ends. The CDR3 is CAISRAGNTEAFF. CDR3 nucleotide sequence: TGTGCCATCTCTCGGGCAGGGAACACTGAAGCTTTCTTT.